The rows below give T cell receptor beta chains drawn from one sample of a study of T cell responses to AZD1222 COVID-19 vaccine. Using immunoSEQ multiplex PCR, the repertoire was profiled, and TCRdb retains in-frame clones only, with some absent. The sample shows 140,000 or so clones, just over 90% of them seen only once. Here the sequenced sample was peripheral blood, taken on day 0 of AZD1222 vaccination. The source is an adult in good health. CDR3s include the opening cysteine and the closing phenylalanine or tryptophan.

CDR3aa: CASSVGVAGVSDTQYF; j_gene: TRBJ2-3; v_gene: TRBV9
CDR3aa: CASSETRTYSYEQYF; j_gene: TRBJ2-7; v_gene: TRBV10-2
CDR3aa: CASSPVSYGYTF; j_gene: TRBJ1-2; v_gene: TRBV5-5
CDR3aa: CASRAVTGGVGYTF; j_gene: TRBJ1-2; v_gene: TRBV27
CDR3aa: CASSLNVGSTDTQYF; j_gene: TRBJ2-3; v_gene: TRBV7-7
CDR3aa: CVSRLSWVVDGYTF; j_gene: TRBJ1-2; v_gene: TRBV5-1
CDR3aa: CASSEREAYEQYF; j_gene: TRBJ2-7; v_gene: TRBV6-4
CDR3aa: CASSPGTSQAYEQYF; j_gene: TRBJ2-7; v_gene: TRBV18
CDR3aa: CASSLEAGGPGYVVTDTQYF; j_gene: TRBJ2-3; v_gene: TRBV7-6
CDR3aa: CASSSRSQTYEQYF; j_gene: TRBJ2-7; v_gene: TRBV7-8
CDR3aa: CASSFGDTQYF; j_gene: TRBJ2-3; v_gene: TRBV12-3/TRBV12-4
CDR3aa: CASRPGTGEYEQYF; j_gene: TRBJ2-7; v_gene: TRBV7-2
CDR3aa: CASSLNRPGPGYTF; j_gene: TRBJ1-2; v_gene: TRBV18
CDR3aa: CASSFSALRGRGTEAFF; j_gene: TRBJ1-1; v_gene: TRBV7-9
CDR3aa: CASSVSVDTQYF; j_gene: TRBJ2-3; v_gene: TRBV9
CDR3aa: CASSNPSGGGTDTQYF; j_gene: TRBJ2-3; v_gene: TRBV7-9
CDR3aa: CASSPLRADTQYF; j_gene: TRBJ2-3; v_gene: TRBV3-1/TRBV3-2
CDR3aa: CASSQALGAEAFF; j_gene: TRBJ1-1; v_gene: TRBV3-1/TRBV3-2
CDR3aa: CASSLTAGVTDTQYF; j_gene: TRBJ2-3; v_gene: TRBV5-1
CDR3aa: CASSWEQGGSGANVLTF; j_gene: TRBJ2-6; v_gene: TRBV18
CDR3aa: CASSANYGYTF; j_gene: TRBJ1-2; v_gene: TRBV9
CDR3aa: CASSAPVGSEQYF; j_gene: TRBJ2-7; v_gene: TRBV6-5
CDR3aa: CASSPQARPGRKLGGYTF; j_gene: TRBJ1-2; v_gene: TRBV7-8
CDR3aa: CASSFGGEKLFF; j_gene: TRBJ1-4; v_gene: TRBV12-3/TRBV12-4
CDR3aa: CSASVAGGPHETQYF; j_gene: TRBJ2-5; v_gene: TRBV20-1
CDR3aa: CASSRGGANVLTF; j_gene: TRBJ2-6; v_gene: TRBV5-4
CDR3aa: CAIMGENEQFF; j_gene: TRBJ2-1; v_gene: TRBV10-3
CDR3aa: CASSLIPGRGNSGANVLTF; j_gene: TRBJ2-6; v_gene: TRBV7-9
CDR3aa: CASSWGLAGRSEQFF; j_gene: TRBJ2-1; v_gene: TRBV6-2/TRBV6-3
CDR3aa: CASSERPSRGAEAFF; j_gene: TRBJ1-1; v_gene: TRBV9
CDR3aa: CASMGTGHYGYTF; j_gene: TRBJ1-2; v_gene: TRBV6-5
CDR3aa: CASSDTGADGYTF; j_gene: TRBJ1-2; v_gene: TRBV9
CDR3aa: CASSTGQFMNTEAFF; j_gene: TRBJ1-1; v_gene: TRBV7-2